Below, one TCR beta chain is given with its context. Its antigen is not yet known. It has no much larger one-base neighbor in the sample; base qualities were not kept. TCRdb records Illumina HiSeq 1500 as the sequencer. The public reads were run again by TCRdb, first through fastp at Q25 and then through MiXCR, and only productive beta chains were kept. Rows are combined by CDR3 protein, so each entry shows the most common genes and DNA. The sample table records 600,000 to 800,000 distinct CDR3 sequences; 24% of these occur just once. The ten largest clones take up under 8.5% of the sample. The data were obtained in a study of T cell repertoires in cytomegalovirus infection (dated by TCRdb to 2018 to 2020). The study in broad terms: Because public TCR beta signatures pointed to carriage of CMV infection together with the matching HLA type, the HLA type of each donor mattered for the analysis. The paper as a whole reports these results and caveats: In both this cohort and an independent approximately 370-donor cohort, the cumulative frequency of public TCR beta family members distinguished carriers of CMV infection plus the relevant HLA type. In the ex vivo response, HLA-C-restricted CMV-specific TCR beta clonotypes were dominant, and in two of eight donors the single most frequent clonotype came from this HLA-C-restricted group.

The germline ends are 12 bases apart after V is trimmed by 2 bases and J by 4 bases. Taken from the germline V gene, the CDR1 and CDR2 loops are SQVTM and ANQGSEA. From the cysteine through the phenylalanine, the CDR3 covers 14 amino acids. This entry keeps only the CDR3 DNA: 42 bases, framed from base 1. Sequenced: CD8+ T cells from PBMCs. The sequence derives from a human donor in good health (CMV status not recorded). Some clones in this sample may be carry-over from other donors' samples. The sequence is built from TRBV29-1 and TRBJ2-1, with the D gene not clear enough to name. The CDR3 region has the sequence CSVERANPYNEQFF. The bases are TGCAGCGTTGAACGGGCCAACCCGTACAATGAGCAGTTCTTC.